These 17 T cell receptor beta chains share one sample of origin, sequenced in a study of blood T cell repertoires in COVID-19. Data came from immunoSEQ multiplex PCR; TCRdb stores just in-frame clones and leaves some out. The repertoire includes 70,000 to 100,000 clones, 72% of them detected once, and about 22% sits in the top ten. Sample: peripheral blood. These receptor sequences come from a woman aged 60 to 75 in a cohort sampled during active or convalescent COVID-19.

In its sample, this clone was seen once. The chain couples TRBV18 to TRBJ1-4, with a possible D match to TRBD1 (6 bases). The CDR3 runs 15 residues. CDR1 is KGHSH and CDR2 is LQKENI in the germline V gene. V was shortened by 5 bases and J by 3 bases, with 13 bases between the two germline ends. The DNA of the CDR3 is TGTGCCAGCTCAGCCAACAGGGCCCCTAATGAAAAACTGTTTTTT. Its translation: CASSANRAPNEKLFF.

V gene TRBV29-1 combines with J gene TRBJ2-7; the match to TRBD1 covers 11 bases. V gave up 6 bases and J gave up 12 bases; unmatched junction bases: 10. The CDR3 has 12 amino acids. Germline V gives CDR1 SQVTM, CDR2 ANQGSEA. The CDR3 bases are TGCAGCGTGGACGGACAGGGGGCGCATCTGTACTTC. It codes for CSVDGQGAHLYF.

The chain combines TRBV19 with TRBJ1-3; the D is unclear. Per germline, CDR1 LNHDA and CDR2 SQIVND (reference sequence). Trimming took off 8 bases at V and 0 bases at J, with 14 bases between the two ends. This CDR3 is built from 15 residues. The CDR3 bases are TGTGCCAGTCATTACAAGACACTCTCTGGAAACACCATATATTTT. Translated, it gives CASHYKTLSGNTIYF. The entire variable domain, with the rest obtained from reference TRBV19 and TRBJ1-3, is as follows: DGGITQSPKYLFRKEGQNVTLSCEQNLNHDAMYWYRQDPGQGLRLIYYSQIVNDFQKGDIAEGYSVSREKKESFPLTVTSAQKNPTAFYLCASHYKTLSGNTIYFGEGSWLTVV.

This clone has a handful of counts. The chain recombines TRBV20-1 with TRBJ2-7; TRBD1 matches 7 bases. This CDR3 is built from 15 residues. V gave up 3 bases and J gave up 0 bases; unmatched junction bases: 8. Germline assignment: CDR1 DFQATT and CDR2 SNEGSKA (reference sequence). Here the CDR3 reads CSASRFGTVSYEQYF. CDR3 nucleotides: TGCAGTGCTAGTAGATTCGGGACAGTCTCCTACGAGCAGTACTTC.

The chain carries TRBV6-2 or TRBV6-3 and TRBJ1-4; tentatively, D is TRBD1 (5 bases). Germline assignment: CDR1 MNHEY and CDR2 SVGEGT. Between the trimmed V and J ends, which lost 6 bases and 14 bases, there was a span of 16 bases. CDR3 length: 12 amino acids. Written as DNA, the CDR3 is TGTGCCAGCAGCGCTATCAGGCGGGGGCTGTTTTTT. This codes for CASSAIRRGLFF.

The chain is built from TRBV2 and TRBJ1-4, with D maybe TRBD1 (5 bases). Trimming took 3 bases from V and 8 from J, leaving 13 bases between them. CDR3 length: 14 residues. CDR1 and CDR2 (germline): SNHLY, FYNNEI. As DNA, the CDR3 is TGTGCCAGCAGTGACTCGGCAGGGAGGGAAAAACTGTTTTTT. Residues: CASSDSAGREKLFF.

This clone was detected only a few times. The chain carries TRBV19 and TRBJ1-4, with D perhaps matching TRBD1 (6 bases). Germline CDR1 is LNHDA and CDR2 is SQIVND (reference sequence). V was shortened by 10 bases and J by 3 bases, with 15 bases between the two germline ends. This CDR3 comprises 14 residues. Written as DNA, the CDR3 is TGTGCCACGCATCGGGGGGGGCCTAATGAAAAACTGTTTTTT. Translated, it gives CATHRGGPNEKLFF.

This chain joins TRBV6-6 and TRBJ2-2, with D perhaps matching TRBD1 (6 bases). The CDR3 runs to 15 residues. Germline assignment: CDR1 MNHNY and CDR2 SVGAGI (reference sequence). The V end was cut by 4 bases, the J end by 4 bases, with 13 bases between. CDR3 loop: CASSSTGQPTGELFF. The CDR3 DNA reads TGTGCCAGCAGTTCGACCGGACAGCCCACCGGGGAGCTGTTTTTT.

V usage is TRBV7-3 and J usage is TRBJ2-1, with a tentative D call TRBD2 (6 bases). Trimming shortened V by 2 bases and J by 9 bases, and 8 bases separated the two germline ends. The germline V gene encodes CDR1 SGHTA and CDR2 FQGTGA. The CDR3 contains 12 residues. The CDR3 loop is CASSLSGGEQFF. The CDR3 DNA reads TGTGCCAGCAGCTTATCCGGGGGTGAGCAGTTCTTC.

This chain uses TRBV6-5 with TRBJ2-1; a possible D gene is TRBD2 (5 bases). Trimming shortened V by 7 bases and J by 7 bases, and 14 bases separated the two germline ends. The germline V gene has CDR1 MNHEY and CDR2 SVGAGI. The CDR3 loop spans 13 amino acids. The CDR3 DNA reads as TGTGCCAGCAAAACGGGGAATGGAAATGAGCAGTTCTTC. Protein sequence: CASKTGNGNEQFF.

The CDR3 reads CASSSDTSGVADTQYF. In DNA form, the CDR3 reads TGTGCCAGCAGCTCCGACACTAGCGGGGTTGCGGATACGCAGTATTTT. V usage is TRBV7-8 and J usage is TRBJ2-3, with TRBD2 matching 10 bases. The germline gives CDR1 SGHVS, CDR2 FQNEAQ. This CDR3 has 16 amino acids. V lost 4 bases to trimming and J lost 6 bases; unmatched junction nucleotides: 10.

The gene calls are TRBV9 and TRBJ2-3; D perhaps matches TRBD1 (6 bases). The V end lost 2 bases, the J end lost 2 bases, and 12 bases lay between the germline ends. CDR3 length: 15 amino acids. CDR1 is SGDLS and CDR2 is YYNGEE in the germline V gene. The CDR3 loop is CASSVGNRATDTQYF. CDR3 nucleotide sequence: TGTGCCAGCAGCGTCGGTAACAGGGCCACAGATACGCAGTATTTT.

This rearrangement joins TRBV27 to TRBJ1-2, with 8 bases that match TRBD1. After removal of 10 bases from V and 4 bases from J, the junction contained 5 bases not matched to a gene. There are 12 residues in the CDR3. In germline, CDR1 is MNHEY, CDR2 SMNVEV (reference sequence). The DNA for the CDR3 is TGTGCCATCCGACAGGGGCCCTATGGCTACACCTTC. It encodes CAIRQGPYGYTF.

J is TRBJ1-6 and V is TRBV7-2, with 7 bases matching TRBD1. With 3 bases clipped from V and 10 bases from J, the junction kept 6 bases outside the gene matches. The CDR3 is 14 residues long. Germline values: CDR1 SGHTA, CDR2 FQGNSA. CDR3 DNA sequence: TGTGCCAGCAGCTTTAACAGGGGCATGTCACCCCTCCACTTT. This translates into CASSFNRGMSPLHF.

This chain links TRBV7-3 with TRBJ1-1, with D possibly TRBD1 on 6 matching bases. The CDR3 runs 14 residues. Germline assignment: CDR1 SGHTA and CDR2 FQGTGA. V was shortened by 5 bases and J by 5 bases, with 15 bases between the two germline ends. CDR3 residues: CASSPQGGGTEAFF. The CDR3 DNA follows: TGTGCCAGCAGCCCCCAAGGGGGTGGGACTGAAGCTTTCTTT.

A few counts support this clone. Germline is not matched at one junction end, which may reflect a read error. The chain combines TRBV29-1 with TRBJ2-7, with D possibly TRBD1 on 6 matching bases. The germline V gene has CDR1 SQVTM and CDR2 ANQGSEA. The CDR3 has 13 amino acids. DNA for the CDR3: TGCAGCGTTGAAGTAGGACAGCCGTACGGGCAGTACTTC. It codes for CSVEVGQPYGQYF.

The chain employs TRBV28 and TRBJ2-7; weak D call: TRBD1 (6 bases). Germline loops: CDR1 MDHEN, CDR2 SYDVKM. V was trimmed by 7 bases and J by 1 base, leaving 17 bases between them. This CDR3 has 15 residues. The CDR3 reads CASTTRGGGSYEQYF. In nucleotides, the CDR3 is TGTGCCAGCACTACCCGAGGGGGTGGGTCCTACGAGCAGTACTTC.